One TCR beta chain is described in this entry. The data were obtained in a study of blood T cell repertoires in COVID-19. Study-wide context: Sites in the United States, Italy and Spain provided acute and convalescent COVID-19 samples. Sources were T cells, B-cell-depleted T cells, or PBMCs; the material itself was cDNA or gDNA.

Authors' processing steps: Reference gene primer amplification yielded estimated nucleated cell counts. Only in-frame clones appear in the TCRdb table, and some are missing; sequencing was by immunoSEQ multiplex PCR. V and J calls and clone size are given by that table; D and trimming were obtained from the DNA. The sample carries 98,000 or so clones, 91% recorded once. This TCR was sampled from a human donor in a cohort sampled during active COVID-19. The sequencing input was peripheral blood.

This chain's CDR3 is CASSPGTGGRTGELFF. The CDR3, as DNA: TGTGCCAGCAGCCCAGGGACAGGGGGGCGGACCGGGGAGCTGTTTTTT. The genes are TRBV11-3 and TRBJ2-2; 11 bases line up with TRBD1. The CDR3 sequence is 16 residues long. The germline V gene encodes CDR1 SGHNT and CDR2 YENEEA. V shed 5 bases and J 5 bases; nucleotides not matched to a gene: 7.